This TCR beta chain stems from a study of blood T cell repertoires in COVID-19. J was trimmed by 4 bases and V by 5 bases; bases with no gene match: 5. The CDR3 length is 14 residues. Germline CDR1 and CDR2: SEHNR and FQNEAQ (reference sequence). Here immunoSEQ multiplex PCR was the method, and the copy in TCRdb shows in-frame clones only, minus some. The table records roughly 200,000 clones, about 86% of them present only once. Sequencing was performed on PBMCs or T cells enriched from blood (not recorded which). The rearrangement joins TRBV7-9 to TRBJ2-7, with TRBD2 matching 10 bases. This clonotype was obtained from a woman aged 40 to 49 with acute COVID-19. CDR3 coding DNA: TGTGCCAGCAGCCCGACTAGCGGGCGGTACGAGCAGTACTTC. Its protein product is CASSPTSGRYEQYF.